This TCR beta chain originates from a study of shared T cell receptors in the human thymus. The data were produced by immunoSEQ multiplex PCR, yet TCRdb's version contains in-frame clones alone and is incomplete. The repertoire consists of under 450,000 clones, with approximately 95% occurring once and the leading ten covering approximately 0.018%. Trimming removed 5 bases at V and 1 base at J, with 15 bases between. From germline, CDR1 is LNHDA and CDR2 SQIVND (reference sequence). This CDR3 is 16 amino acids long. The TCR comes from a human donor. This sequence joins TRBV19 and TRBJ2-1; a possible D gene is TRBD2 (6 bases). Sequencing was performed on thymocytes. Written as DNA, the CDR3 is TGTGCCAGTAGTGTTCCGGGGGAACCATCCTACAATGAGCAGTTCTTC. This translates into CASSVPGEPSYNEQFF. Full variable domain (outside the CDR3, taken from reference TRBV19 and TRBJ2-1): DGGITQSPKYLFRKEGQNVTLSCEQNLNHDAMYWYRQDPGQGLRLIYYSQIVNDFQKGDIAEGYSVSREKKESFPLTVTSAQKNPTAFYLCASSVPGEPSYNEQFFGPGTRLTVL.